Listed below are T cell receptor beta chains from one sample, sequenced in a study of human T cells and chemical hapten exposure. From the RACE reads, TCRdb called clonotypes with MiXCR, one entry per CDR3 protein. The sample records over 85,000 distinct CDR3 sequences, about 8.6% being singletons. Sequenced input: whole blood. These receptors were taken from a female donor in good health. Some clones in this sample may be carry-over from other donors' samples. Each CDR3 is given with its conserved first and last residue. The D gene is left open where the match is weak. Rows give clone size only sometimes, using once, few, many, or a class for an expanded clone.

j_call d_call clone_size v_call cdr3_nt cdr3_aa
TRBJ1-1 . few TRBV30 TGTGCCTGTGTCCTAGGAGGCACTGAAGCTTTCTTT CACVLGGTEAFF
TRBJ2-7 . few TRBV28 TGTGCCAGCAGTTTAAGGGTAGAAGAGCAGTACTTC CASSLRVEEQYF
TRBJ2-3 TRBD2 few TRBV20-1 TGCAGTGCTAGAGATCGGGCGGGAGGGCCCCTGGTCCCAGATACGCAGTATTTT CSARDRAGGPLVPDTQYF
TRBJ1-1 . few TRBV12-3/TRBV12-4 TGTGCCAGCAGTGGCAGGACCGGAGATACTGAAGCTTTCTTT CASSGRTGDTEAFF
TRBJ2-7 . many TRBV2 TGTGCCAGCAGTGCAACCTACGAGCAGTACTTC CASSATYEQYF
TRBJ1-6 TRBD1 many TRBV19 TGTGCCAGTACAACAGGGGGCGTTTCACCCCTCCACTTT CASTTGGVSPLHF
TRBJ2-3 TRBD1 many TRBV6-5 TGTGCCATCGGACAGGTCAGCACAGATACGCAGTATTTT CAIGQVSTDTQYF
TRBJ1-1 . . TRBV10-2 TGCGCCAGCAGTGAGCCTCGGTCCCGGAGGACTGAAGCTTTCTTT CASSEPRSRRTEAFF
TRBJ2-1 . many TRBV12-3/TRBV12-4 TGTGCCAGCAGTTTAAATGTACTCTCCTACAATGAGCAGTTCTTC CASSLNVLSYNEQFF
TRBJ2-5 . few TRBV7-2 TGTGCCAGCAGCTTCGAGCGCCTCGGAGAGACCCAGTACTTC CASSFERLGETQYF
TRBJ2-7 . few TRBV20-1 TGCAGTGTTGGACTCTCCTACGAGCAGTACTTC CSVGLSYEQYF
TRBJ1-4 . . TRBV3-1 TGTGCCAGCAGCCAAGATCCGACCAGGGAAAAACTGTTTTTT CASSQDPTREKLFF
TRBJ2-5 . many TRBV20-1 TGCAGTGCTAGGAAGGGGATCCTACAAGAGACCCAGTACTTC CSARKGILQETQYF
TRBJ2-3 . few TRBV6-6 TGTGCCAGCAGTTACTCGTCCCGGGCCCAGAGGGATACGCAGTATTTT CASSYSSRAQRDTQYF
TRBJ1-1 TRBD1 many TRBV24-1 TGTGCCACCAGTGAATATGGACAGGGGTGGACTGAAGCTTTCTTT CATSEYGQGWTEAFF
TRBJ1-1 . . TRBV12-3/TRBV12-4 TGTGCCAGCAGTTTAAACCCCGGGGGTGAAGCTTTCTTT CASSLNPGGEAFF
TRBJ2-3 TRBD2 . TRBV20-1 TGCAGTGCTAGAGACCCGACTAGCGGGAGCACAGATACGCAGTATTTT CSARDPTSGSTDTQYF
TRBJ1-6 TRBD1 few TRBV7-9 TGTGCCAGCAGAAGGACAGGGGATTCACCCCTCCACTTT CASRRTGDSPLHF
TRBJ2-3 TRBD2 . TRBV27 TGTGCCGCGGGACTAGCGAGCCATACGCAGTATTTT CAAGLASHTQYF
TRBJ2-3 . . TRBV29-1 TGCAGCGTTGTATGGGCTCTCGGGGAAGAGGGGGCAGATACGCAGTATTTT CSVVWALGEEGADTQYF
TRBJ2-1 TRBD2 few TRBV3-1 TGTGCCAGCAGGGCTAGCGGGGCTGGGGATGAGCAGTTCTTC CASRASGAGDEQFF
TRBJ2-7 TRBD2 many TRBV29-1 TGCAGCGTCGGACTAGCGGGATCCTACGAGCAGTACTTC CSVGLAGSYEQYF
TRBJ1-2 . once TRBV5-1 TGCGCCAGCAGCAGCGGACAGACAATAAACTATGGCTACACCTTC CASSSGQTINYGYTF
TRBJ2-6 . few TRBV29-1 TGCAGCGTTGAAGATCCGACATCCTCTGGGGCCAACGTCCTGACTTTC CSVEDPTSSGANVLTF
TRBJ2-4 TRBD2 . TRBV11-2 TGTGCCAGCAGCTTTCCCCCCCTAGCGGGATTAAACATTCAGTACTTC CASSFPPLAGLNIQYF
TRBJ1-2 . many TRBV18 TGTGCCAGCTCACCACCGAGTAGCTCGTGGGGCTACACCTTC CASSPPSSSWGYTF
TRBJ1-5 . many TRBV28 TGTGCCAGCAGTTTCGGGGGTAATCAGCCCCAGCATTTT CASSFGGNQPQHF
TRBJ1-5 . . TRBV18 TGTGCCAGCTCACCAGGGGTCAATAGCAATCAGCCCCAGCATTTT CASSPGVNSNQPQHF
TRBJ2-1 TRBD2 many TRBV20-1 TGCAGTGCTCTCTGGGCTAGCGGGAGTTACAATGAGCAGTTCTTC CSALWASGSYNEQFF
TRBJ1-6 . . TRBV27 TGTGCCAGCAGTTTAAGGGAGAGCAATTCACCCCTCCACTTT CASSLRESNSPLHF
TRBJ1-3 . . TRBV28 TGTGCCAGCATTGGGGGAAACACCATATATTTT CASIGGNTIYF
TRBJ2-5 . . TRBV28 TGTGCCAGCAACCCCCAGGGCCCCCAAGAGACCCAGTACTTC CASNPQGPQETQYF
TRBJ1-1 . many TRBV28 TGTGCCAGCCGGACGAATGAAGCTTTCTTT CASRTNEAFF
TRBJ2-1 TRBD1 . TRBV5-1 TGCGCCAGCAGCTTGGTAGTCGGGACAGGGTCCTACAATGAGCAGTTCTTC CASSLVVGTGSYNEQFF
TRBJ1-4 . few TRBV12-3/TRBV12-4 TGTGCCAGCAGTTTCGGGCAGGGGACCGAAAAACTGTTTTTT CASSFGQGTEKLFF
TRBJ2-4 TRBD2 many TRBV12-3/TRBV12-4 TGTGCCAGCAGTAAAACTAGCGGGAACATTCAGTACTTC CASSKTSGNIQYF
TRBJ2-7 . many TRBV7-2 TGTGCCAGCAGCTTAGCTTTAACCGGGACACCGATTGCTTACGAGCAGTACTTC CASSLALTGTPIAYEQYF
TRBJ1-4 . . TRBV11-2 TGTGCCAGCAGCCCGGACAGACTTAATGAAAAACTGTTTTTT CASSPDRLNEKLFF
TRBJ2-3 TRBD1 . TRBV2 TGTGCCAGTTACCAGGACAGGGGTTCTGAAGATACGCAGTATTTT CASYQDRGSEDTQYF
TRBJ2-3 TRBD2 . TRBV12-3/TRBV12-4 TGTGCCAGCAGGACGGGACTAGCGGGAGGAAATACGCAGTATTTT CASRTGLAGGNTQYF
TRBJ1-2 TRBD1 . TRBV28 TGTGCCAGCCGAGAGGGGGCGAGTGGCTACACCTTC CASREGASGYTF
TRBJ2-3 . few TRBV5-1 TGCGCCAGCAGCACCGGGTCTGGGGCAGATACGCAGTATTTT CASSTGSGADTQYF
TRBJ1-1 . few TRBV12-3/TRBV12-4 TGTGCCAGCAGTTTAGGGGGGAGCACTGAAGCTTTCTTT CASSLGGSTEAFF
TRBJ2-1 . few TRBV11-2 TGTGCCAGCAGCTTAGTTACTCCGGGGAATGAGCAGTTCTTC CASSLVTPGNEQFF
TRBJ1-2 . . TRBV12-3/TRBV12-4 TGTGCCAGCAGTTTTGCCGGTGGTAACTATGGCTACACCTTC CASSFAGGNYGYTF
TRBJ2-7 TRBD1 few TRBV12-3/TRBV12-4 TGTGCCATCACTATGGAGGGACAGGGCAGCGAGCAGTACTTC CAITMEGQGSEQYF
TRBJ1-1 . many TRBV28 TGTGCCAGCAGTTTATCCCTGAGGAACACTGAAGCTTTCTTT CASSLSLRNTEAFF
TRBJ1-3 . few TRBV30 TGTGCCTGGAACCAACAGGGATCGGCTGGAAACACCATATATTTT CAWNQQGSAGNTIYF
TRBJ2-3 . . TRBV20-1 TGCAGTGCTAAAGTGGAGGCCCCAGATACGCAGTATTTT CSAKVEAPDTQYF
TRBJ1-2 TRBD1 few TRBV14 TGTGCCAGCAGCCAAGAGCGGACAGGGGGCTACTATGGCTACACCTTC CASSQERTGGYYGYTF
TRBJ2-2 . few TRBV9 TGTGCCAGCAGCGCACAGGCGAACACCGGGGAGCTGTTTTTT CASSAQANTGELFF